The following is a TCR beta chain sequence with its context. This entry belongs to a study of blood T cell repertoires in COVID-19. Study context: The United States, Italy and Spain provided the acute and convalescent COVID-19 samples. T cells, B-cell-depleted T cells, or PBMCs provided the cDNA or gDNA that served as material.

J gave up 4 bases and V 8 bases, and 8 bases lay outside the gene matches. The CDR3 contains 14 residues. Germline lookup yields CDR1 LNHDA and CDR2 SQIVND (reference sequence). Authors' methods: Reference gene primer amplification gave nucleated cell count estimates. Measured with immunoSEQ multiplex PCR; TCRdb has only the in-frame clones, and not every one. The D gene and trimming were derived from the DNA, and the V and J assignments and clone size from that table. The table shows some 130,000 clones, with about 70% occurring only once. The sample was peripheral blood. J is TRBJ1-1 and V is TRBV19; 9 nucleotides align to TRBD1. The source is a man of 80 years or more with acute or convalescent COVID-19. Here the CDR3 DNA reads TGTGCCAGTGTAACAGGGGGCGGAAGCACTGAAGCTTTCTTT. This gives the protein CASVTGGGSTEAFF.